These 7 T cell receptor beta chains were sequenced from one sample in a study of T cells in Graves' hyperthyroidism and ophthalmopathy. RNA transcripts served as the template for amplifying TCR beta CDR3 regions. First-round RT-PCR with HTBI primers amplified the TCR CDR3 region. From the multiplex PCR reads, TCRdb called clonotypes with MiXCR, one entry per CDR3 protein. The sample yields 330,000 or so distinct CDR3 sequences, roughly 18% seen once. Input material: blood. Every receptor here comes from a woman aged 40 to 55 with Graves' ophthalmopathy.

This clonotype was seen many times. The gene calls are TRBV28 and TRBJ1-4, with a possible D match to TRBD1 (5 bases). The CDR3 has 14 residues. The ends were cut back, 6 bases at V and 8 bases at J, with 16 bases in the middle. Germline assignment: CDR1 MDHEN and CDR2 SYDVKM. The chain's CDR3 is CASRVQGGREKLFF. In DNA form, the CDR3 reads TGTGCCAGCAGGGTGCAGGGAGGTCGGGAAAAACTGTTTTTT.

V gene TRBV6-1 combines with J gene TRBJ1-2; 8 nucleotides agree with TRBD1. The CDR3 covers 14 residues. The germline gives CDR1 MNHNS, CDR2 SASEGT. The V segment lost 6 bases and the J segment 8 bases; nucleotides outside the gene matches: 11. This CDR3 is CASRASGQAKGYTF. CDR3 nucleotide sequence: TGTGCCAGCAGAGCATCGGGACAGGCTAAAGGCTACACCTTC.

This clonotype appeared many times. The rearrangement uses TRBV6-1 and TRBJ2-7; D possibly corresponds to TRBD2 (5 bases). V was clipped by 10 bases and J by 0 bases, with 13 bases between them. Germline V gene data show CDR1 as MNHNS and CDR2 as SASEGT. CDR3 length: 13 residues. Here the CDR3 reads CAIQRFNSYEQYF. CDR3 bases: TGTGCCATCCAGCGGTTCAACTCCTACGAGCAGTACTTC.

This clonotype was recorded many times. The chain couples TRBV10-3 to TRBJ2-4; D unresolved. The CDR3 is 14 residues long. The V end lost 2 bases, the J end lost 1 base, and 6 bases lay between the germline ends. Germline V gives CDR1 ENHRY, CDR2 SYGVKD. CDR3 in DNA: TGTGCCATCAGTGAGGACAACGCCAAAAACATTCAGTACTTC. Translating gives CAISEDNAKNIQYF.

The table lists this clonotype with many counts. The chain is built from TRBV6-4 and TRBJ2-6; 7 bases agree with TRBD1. The CDR3 is 18 amino acids. V gave up 8 bases and J gave up 1 base; unmatched junction bases: 14. Per germline, CDR1 MRHNA and CDR2 SNTAGT. The CDR3 bases are TGTGCCAGCGGGCCAGAGGGGGCGCTGGAATCTGGGGCCAACGTCCTGACTTTC. Its translation: CASGPEGALESGANVLTF.

This clonotype was seen ten or more times. The V gene is TRBV30, the J gene TRBJ2-7; D might be TRBD1 (5 bases). V lost 5 bases and J lost 3, with 11 bases in between. This CDR3 spans 12 amino acids. CDR1 is GTSNPN and CDR2 is SVGIG in the germline V gene (reference sequence). In DNA form, the CDR3 reads TGTGCCTGGGCGACAGTCAACTACGAGCAGTACTTC. This gives the protein CAWATVNYEQYF.

This clonotype was recorded at least ten times. The chain joins TRBV11-1 to TRBJ2-2, with a tentative D call TRBD2 (6 bases). Per germline, CDR1 SGHAT and CDR2 FQDESV (reference sequence). With 5 bases removed from V and 1 base from J, the gap between germline ends came to 8 bases. There are 14 residues in the CDR3. Written as DNA, the CDR3 is TGTGCCAGCAGCATTAGCGGGAACACCGGGGAGCTGTTTTTT. Translating gives CASSISGNTGELFF.